This TCR beta chain was sequenced for a study of T cell repertoires in cytomegalovirus infection. This clonotype was picked up many times. Its antigen is not known. The CDR3 has 13 residues. V shed 7 bases and J shed 1 base, with 10 bases lying between them. TCRdb fed the reads into MiXCR, producing one record per CDR3 protein. The table shows about 76,000 distinct CDR3 sequences, with more than 3% occurring only once. Points from the study as a whole: HLA-C-restricted CMV clonotypes gave the most frequent clonotype in two of eight donors.

Sequencing used PBMCs. The clonotype originates from a human donor in good health (CMV status not recorded). Some clones in this sample may be carry-over from other donors' samples. The chain joins TRBV12-3 or TRBV12-4 to TRBJ1-1; D gene unclear. This chain's CDR3 is CASTGRKNTEAFF. In nucleotides, the CDR3 is TGTGCCAGCACAGGAAGGAAGAACACTGAAGCTTTCTTT.